This T cell receptor (beta chain) was retrieved from a study of beta chain features in type 1 diabetes. Sort purity for all populations was recorded as exceeding 98%. Trimming shortened V by 4 bases and J by 4 bases, and 13 bases separated the two germline ends. Looked up from germline, CDR1 is SGDLS and CDR2 is YYNGEE. The CDR3 runs 14 residues. Points from the study as a whole: All four CD4+ subsets from Type 1 diabetes patients carried moderately but significantly shorter TCRB CDR3s.

A note on this clone: Its antigen is as yet unknown.

Reverse transcription of all isolated RNA meant that expressed TCRB transcripts were sequenced. Profiled with immunoSEQ multiplex PCR; TCRdb holds only in-frame clones, not every one. The sample shows about 650,000 clones, around 12% of them seen only once. Source material: naive CD4+ T cells from blood. The receptor's source is a man aged 25 to 45 with type 1 diabetes. This chain links TRBV9 with TRBJ2-3, with D unclear. The CDR3 nucleotides read TGTGCCAGCAGCCTTCGATGGGGATCAGATACGCAGTATTTT. Amino acid sequence: CASSLRWGSDTQYF.